The 16 T cell receptor beta chains presented below share a single source sample, sequenced in a study of blood T cell repertoires in COVID-19. Repertoires were generated with immunoSEQ multiplex PCR, while TCRdb's copy carries only in-frame clones and drops some. The sample has about 110,000 clones, around 86% seen once; the top ten hold roughly 4%. Sequences were obtained from peripheral blood. The receptor source for this set is a woman aged 70-85 years with acute or convalescent COVID-19.

CDR3 sequence: CASSQDRGGDEQYF. The CDR3 coding sequence is TGTGCCAGCAGCCAAGACCGGGGGGGAGACGAGCAGTACTTC. The V gene is TRBV4-2, the J gene TRBJ2-7; 8 nucleotides line up with TRBD2. J was trimmed by 5 bases and V by 0 bases; bases with no gene match: 3. The CDR3 contains 14 residues. CDR1 and CDR2 (germline): LGHNA, YNFKEQ.

V usage is TRBV5-1 and J usage is TRBJ1-5, with 7 bases matching TRBD1. Per the germline V gene, CDR1 is SGHRS and CDR2 is YFSETQ. J was trimmed by 0 bases and V by 4 bases; bases with no gene match: 4. The CDR3 extends over 15 amino acids. The CDR3: CASSGTGDSNQPQHF. The CDR3, as DNA: TGCGCCAGCAGCGGTACAGGGGATAGCAATCAGCCCCAGCATTTT.

The CDR3 loop reads CASSPRVAMNTEAFF. The CDR3 DNA reads as TGTGCCAGCAGCCCACGTGTGGCCATGAACACTGAAGCTTTCTTT. This rearrangement joins TRBV7-9 to TRBJ1-1; D is undetermined. V was cut by 5 bases and J by 0 bases, with 13 bases left in between. CDR1 and CDR2 from the germline V gene are SEHNR and FQNEAQ (reference sequence). The CDR3 is 15 amino acids.

The chain recombines TRBV28 with TRBJ2-7; D unresolved. The CDR3 is made up of 14 amino acids. V gave up 5 bases and J gave up 3 bases, with 14 bases separating them. Germline CDR1 reads MDHEN; CDR2 reads SYDVKM. As DNA, the CDR3 is TGTGCCAGCAGTACGGCAGGTTTAGGCTACGAGCAGTACTTC. This codes for CASSTAGLGYEQYF.

This chain connects TRBV6-1 to TRBJ2-5; 7 positions match TRBD2. The CDR3 is 17 amino acids. Germline V lookup: CDR1 MNHNS, CDR2 SASEGT. J gave up 2 bases and V 4 bases, and 13 bases lay outside the gene matches. The CDR3 spells CASSAYTNAGVQETQYF. As DNA, the CDR3 is TGTGCCAGCAGTGCCTACACTAACGCGGGGGTGCAAGAGACCCAGTACTTC.

The chain recombines TRBV29-1 with TRBJ2-3; the D gene is possibly TRBD1 (6 bases). The CDR3 has 14 residues. Germline V CDR1 and CDR2: SQVTM, ANQGSEA. Trimming cost V 6 bases and J 4 bases, with 17 bases left between them. CDR3: CSVDRGRGPDTQYF. As DNA, the CDR3 is TGCAGCGTCGACCGAGGCAGGGGCCCAGATACGCAGTATTTT.

This clone was seen a handful of times. Other DNA variants within this sample encode the same CDR3. V and J are TRBV7-9 and TRBJ2-5; perhaps TRBD2 as D (6 bases). Deletions cut 1 base from V and 0 bases from J, with 12 bases between. This CDR3 has 16 residues. Germline V gene sequence: CDR1 SEHNR, CDR2 FQNEAQ (reference sequence). The CDR3 coding sequence is TGTGCCAGCAGCTTAGATGGTGGGGGGAACCAAGAGACCCAGTACTTC. Protein: CASSLDGGGNQETQYF. The variable domain in full, completed from reference TRBV7-9 and TRBJ2-5, reads DTGVSQNPRHKITKRGQNVTFRCDPISEHNRLYWYRQTLGQGPEFLTYFQNEAQLEKSRLLSDRFSAERPKGSFSTLEIQRTEQGDSAMYLCASSLDGGGNQETQYFGPGTRLLVL.

The CDR3 bases are TGTGCCAGCAGCTTAGGAGGGATGGATGGAAACACCATATATTTT. This sequence encodes CASSLGGMDGNTIYF. The rearrangement uses TRBV7-8 and TRBJ1-3, with D uncertain. V lost 1 base and J 3 bases, leaving 10 bases between the germline ends. The germline V gene has CDR1 SGHVS and CDR2 FQNEAQ. The CDR3 has 15 residues.

CDR3: CATSDPGQGFHGYTF. The CDR3 DNA reads TGTGCCACCAGTGATCCGGGACAGGGGTTCCATGGCTACACCTTC. The chain couples TRBV24-1 to TRBJ1-2; 10 nucleotides match TRBD1. CDR1 and CDR2 (germline): KGHDR, SFDVKD. The CDR3 loop spans 15 amino acids. The V segment lost 3 bases and the J segment 6 bases; nucleotides outside the gene matches: 6.

The genes are TRBV18 and TRBJ1-1; weak D call: TRBD1 (6 bases). Germline values: CDR1 KGHSH, CDR2 LQKENI. This CDR3 is built from 13 residues. Deletions cut 6 bases from V and 3 bases from J, with 11 bases between. The CDR3 protein is CASSRQVDTEAFF. In nucleotides, the CDR3 is TGTGCCAGCTCCCGACAGGTCGACACTGAAGCTTTCTTT.

The chain links TRBV28 to TRBJ1-2; TRBD1 might be the D (5 bases). Germline CDR1 is MDHEN and CDR2 is SYDVKM. The CDR3 runs to 14 residues. V gave up 6 bases and J gave up 3 bases, with 14 bases separating them. As DNA, the CDR3 is TGTGCCAGCAGCGACCCGGGGGGTGACTATGGCTACACCTTC. Encoded protein: CASSDPGGDYGYTF.

The V call is TRBV7-9, the J call TRBJ2-7; 9 nucleotides match TRBD1. V lost 5 bases and J lost 4; bases outside the gene matches: 9. The V gene's germline CDR1 is SEHNR and CDR2 FQNEAQ (reference sequence). The CDR3 is 15 residues long. The CDR3 protein is CASSPGTGMLYEQYV. The CDR3 DNA sequence: TGTGCCAGCAGCCCCGGGACAGGGATGTTGTACGAGCAGTACGTC.

This sequence joins TRBV7-3 and TRBJ1-1; D is possibly TRBD1 (5 bases). Trimming left V 1 base short and J 10 bases short, with 13 bases between. The CDR3 is made up of 13 amino acids. CDR1 is SGHTA and CDR2 is FQGTGA in the germline V gene. CDR3 DNA: TGTGCCAGCAGCTTAAGGCAGGGCGGACGAGCTTTCTTT. Amino acids: CASSLRQGGRAFF.

The chain links TRBV11-2 to TRBJ2-5, with D unresolved. Trimming removed 1 base at V and 1 base at J, with 13 bases between. In germline, CDR1 is SGHAT, CDR2 FQNNGV. The CDR3 runs to 16 residues. CDR3 nucleotides: TGTGCCAGCAGCTTAGGGCCGGGTCGCTCCCAAGAGACCCAGTACTTC. It specifies CASSLGPGRSQETQYF.

The chain couples TRBV11-3 to TRBJ2-1; the D gene is possibly TRBD2 (6 bases). V gave up 5 bases and J gave up 6 bases, with 8 bases separating them. This CDR3 is built from 12 residues. Germline V gives CDR1 SGHNT, CDR2 YENEEA. CDR3 protein: CASSRGGNEQFF. The CDR3 bases are TGTGCCAGCAGCCGGGGAGGCAATGAGCAGTTCTTC.

The chain employs TRBV19 and TRBJ1-1; TRBD1 matches at 8 bases. The V segment lost 4 bases and the J segment 7 bases; nucleotides outside the gene matches: 5. The germline CDR1 and CDR2 sequences are LNHDA and SQIVND (reference sequence). This CDR3 is 13 amino acids long. In DNA, the CDR3 is TGTGCCAGTAGTAGGGCCAGGGGGCATGAAGCTTTCTTT. It is translated as CASSRARGHEAFF.